One T cell receptor (beta chain) is described in this entry. The antigen is unknown. This entry comes from a study of CD8+ T cells in alopecia areata. Following RNA extraction, reverse transcription yielded cDNA that acted as the sequencing template. Profiling relied on immunoSEQ multiplex PCR, and the TCRdb table lists in-frame clones only, not all of them. The sample holds about 110,000 clones; 50% to 75% are singletons and the top ten take 10% to 15%. J was trimmed by 8 bases and V by 0 bases; bases with no gene match: 2. The CDR3 sequence is 15 residues long. In germline, CDR1 is SGDLS, CDR2 YYNGEE. The treatment is: oral pan-JAK inhibitor, 5-10 mg twice daily. Whole-study results and caveats: Between patients, shared TCR sequences were less clear than in mice. This was possibly due in part to HLA diversity in the patient population. Under tofacitinib, fewer expanded CD8+ clones appeared among the top 100 scalp clones.

The sample was CD8+ T cells sorted from blood, taken at week 24, from a patient treated with tofacitinib. The chain carries TRBV9 and TRBJ1-6, with 10 nucleotides matching TRBD1. This TCR came from a human donor with alopecia areata. This chain's CDR3 is CASSVGGTGDSPLHF. The CDR3 nucleotides are TGTGCCAGCAGCGTAGGTGGGACAGGGGATTCACCCCTCCACTTT.